These 18 T cell receptor beta chains came from one sample sequenced in a study of CD8 T cells in ankylosing spondylitis. Each CDR3 protein is one row after TCRdb ran MiXCR on the 5' RACE reads. The profile shows some 300,000 distinct CDR3 sequences, around 21% of them singletons. The source material was blood, either unsorted or a sorted T cell fraction (not recorded which). Source of these receptors: a female donor with ankylosing spondylitis or in good health (not recorded which).

V is TRBV6-6 and J is TRBJ1-5; TRBD1 aligns across 7 bases. This CDR3 spans 17 amino acids. Unmatched junction bases numbered 12, after V lost 7 bases and J lost 0 bases. The germline CDR1 and CDR2 sequences are MNHNY and SVGAGI (reference sequence). CDR3 sequence (DNA): TGTGCCAGCAAGGGGAATCCCGGGACAGATAGCAATCAGCCCCAGCATTTT. It yields the protein CASKGNPGTDSNQPQHF.

The rearrangement uses TRBV5-5 and TRBJ2-1, with D possibly TRBD1 on 6 matching bases. Looked up from germline, CDR1 is SGHKS and CDR2 is YYEKEE (reference sequence). This CDR3 is 15 amino acids long. Trimming removed 0 bases at V and 9 bases at J, with 16 bases between. DNA for the CDR3: TGTGCCAGCAGCTTGGGCTTCAGGGGTAGGGGTGAGCAGTTCTTC. Translation gives CASSLGFRGRGEQFF.

This chain links TRBV2 with TRBJ2-2, with 12 bases that match TRBD2. Germline V gene lookup returns CDR1 SNHLY and CDR2 FYNNEI. This CDR3 has 15 amino acids. The trim removed 6 bases at V and 7 bases at J, leaving 6 bases unmatched. DNA of the CDR3: TGTGCCAGCAGCCGACTAGCGGGAGACGTCGGGGAGCTGTTTTTT. This sequence encodes CASSRLAGDVGELFF.

The chain combines TRBV4-3 with TRBJ2-3; D unclear. Trimming stripped 0 bases from V and 5 bases from J, with 15 bases between. This CDR3 spans 16 amino acids. Per germline, CDR1 LGHNA and CDR2 YSLEER. The CDR3 spells CASSQESRNEIDTQYF. DNA of the CDR3: TGCGCCAGCAGCCAAGAATCCCGAAATGAGATAGATACGCAGTATTTT.

This chain uses TRBV25-1 with TRBJ2-5; D call uncertain. From germline, CDR1 is MGHDK and CDR2 SYGVNS. V was shortened by 2 bases and J by 0 bases, with 13 bases between the two germline ends. This CDR3 spans 16 amino acids. The CDR3 protein is CASSEDFHPYQETQYF. CDR3 coding DNA: TGTGCCAGCAGTGAAGATTTTCACCCGTACCAAGAGACCCAGTACTTC.

This clonotype was found a few times. This chain uses TRBV7-2 with TRBJ2-7; TRBD1 matches 10 bases. The V and J ends lost 0 bases and 1 base, in that order; junction bases with no gene match: 3. The CDR3 has 16 residues. Per germline, CDR1 SGHTA and CDR2 FQGNSA. CDR3 nucleotides: TGTGCCAGCAGCTTAGCGGGACAGGGGTTATCCTACGAGCAGTACTTC. It specifies CASSLAGQGLSYEQYF. Supplemented by reference TRBV7-2 and TRBJ2-7, the full variable domain reads GAGVSQSPSNKVTEKGKDVELRCDPISGHTALYWYRQSLGQGLEFLIYFQGNSAPDKSGLPSDRFSAERTGGSVSTLTIQRTQQEDSAVYLCASSLAGQGLSYEQYFGPGTRLTVT.

V usage is TRBV20-1 and J usage is TRBJ2-2; a possible D gene is TRBD1 (5 bases). The CDR3 covers 12 residues. In germline, CDR1 is DFQATT, CDR2 SNEGSKA (reference sequence). The V end lost 2 bases, the J end lost 7 bases, and 8 bases lay between the germline ends. The CDR3: CSARSGFGELFF. CDR3 sequence (DNA): TGCAGTGCTAGATCAGGGTTCGGGGAGCTGTTTTTT.

J is TRBJ2-1 and V is TRBV20-1, with D hard to call. The CDR3 is made up of 10 amino acids. V was cut by 6 bases and J by 8 bases, with 8 bases left in between. The germline V gene encodes CDR1 DFQATT and CDR2 SNEGSKA (reference sequence). In nucleotides, the CDR3 is TGCAGTGCCGTGTCCGATGAGCAGTTCTTC. It specifies CSAVSDEQFF.

This clonotype was seen at least ten times. The V gene is TRBV20-1, the J gene TRBJ2-5; no clear D gene. Per the germline V gene, CDR1 is DFQATT and CDR2 is SNEGSKA (reference sequence). The CDR3 is 11 amino acids. Trimming left V 6 bases short and J 1 base short, with 6 bases between. Written as DNA, the CDR3 is TGCAGTGCCCGACCCCAAGAGACCCAGTACTTC. It specifies CSARPQETQYF.

This clonotype was seen more than once but under ten times. This rearrangement joins TRBV25-1 to TRBJ1-4; D might be TRBD1 (5 bases). Germline CDR1 MGHDK, CDR2 SYGVNS. This CDR3 has 15 residues. The V end was cut by 0 bases, the J end by 10 bases, with 15 bases between. The CDR3 here is CASSEYGQGMGKLFF. CDR3 DNA: TGTGCCAGCAGTGAATACGGCCAGGGAATGGGAAAACTGTTTTTT. Using reference TRBV25-1 and TRBJ1-4 for the parts outside the CDR3, the full variable domain is EADIYQTPRYLVIGTGKKITLECSQTMGHDKMYWYQQDPGMELHLIHYSYGVNSTEKGDLSSESTVSRIRTEHFPLTLESARPSHTSQYLCASSEYGQGMGKLFFGSGTQLSVL.

This clonotype was seen only a few times. The chain employs TRBV19 and TRBJ2-7, with D possibly matching TRBD2 (5 bases). Trimming removed 5 bases at V and 5 bases at J, with 10 bases between. The CDR3 is made up of 12 amino acids. The V gene's germline CDR1 is LNHDA and CDR2 SQIVND (reference sequence). CDR3 amino acids: CASSSLGDEQYF. The CDR3 region has the DNA TGTGCCAGTAGTTCCCTCGGGGACGAGCAGTACTTC.

This clonotype was counted many times. This rearrangement joins TRBV20-1 to TRBJ2-5; possible D gene TRBD1, 6 bases. Trimming took off 5 bases at V and 2 bases at J, with 21 bases between the two ends. CDR1 DFQATT and CDR2 SNEGSKA come from the germline V gene (reference sequence). The CDR3 covers 16 residues. CDR3 in DNA: TGCAGTGCTCAAACCCGAATTAGGACAGTTCAAGAGACCCAGTACTTC. This codes for CSAQTRIRTVQETQYF.

The V gene is TRBV6-1, the J gene TRBJ1-1; the D is unclear. CDR1 and CDR2 from the germline V gene are MNHNS and SASEGT. The CDR3 consists of 14 residues. Trimming cost V 1 base and J 4 bases, with 10 bases left between them. The chain's CDR3 is CASSEGQIGTEAFF. In DNA, the CDR3 is TGTGCCAGCAGTGAAGGCCAGATCGGCACTGAAGCTTTCTTT.

The chain couples TRBV20-1 to TRBJ2-5; tentative D call: TRBD2 (5 bases). Germline CDR1 reads DFQATT; CDR2 reads SNEGSKA (reference sequence). CDR3 length: 12 residues. V lost 3 bases and J lost 4, with 9 bases in between. The CDR3 reads CSASYGGETQYF. The DNA for the CDR3 is TGCAGTGCTAGTTACGGAGGAGAGACCCAGTACTTC.

The chain has TRBV4-3 and TRBJ2-1; 11 bases fit TRBD2. The CDR3 consists of 15 residues. Losses at the gene ends were 4 bases for V and 8 bases for J; bases not matched to a gene: 7. Germline values: CDR1 LGHNA, CDR2 YSLEER. The CDR3 sequence is CASSRGLAVGDEQFF. The CDR3, as DNA: TGCGCCAGCAGCCGGGGACTAGCGGTAGGGGATGAGCAGTTCTTC.

The chain recombines TRBV4-1 with TRBJ2-1, with no clear D. V shed 3 bases and J shed 7 bases, with 16 bases lying between them. Germline values: CDR1 MGHRA, CDR2 YSYEKL. This CDR3 spans 15 amino acids. The CDR3 DNA is TGCGCCAGCAGCCAGTGGGGTCTAGGAAGGAATGAGCAGTTCTTC. It encodes CASSQWGLGRNEQFF.

This clonotype was seen a single time. The chain joins TRBV7-2 to TRBJ2-1; no definite D call. The CDR3 loop spans 15 amino acids. Germline lookup yields CDR1 SGHTA and CDR2 FQGNSA. With 3 bases removed from V and 1 base from J, the gap between germline ends came to 10 bases. This CDR3 is CASSFQLISYNEQFF. The CDR3 DNA follows: TGTGCCAGCAGCTTCCAGTTGATATCCTACAATGAGCAGTTCTTC.

V is TRBV12-3 or TRBV12-4 and J is TRBJ1-1; 12 bases match TRBD1. The junction had 4 bases not matched to a gene; V was cut back by 5 bases and J by 3 bases. The CDR3 contains 15 residues. This chain's CDR3 is CASSTGQGAYTEAFF. The CDR3 coding sequence is TGTGCCAGCAGTACGGGACAGGGGGCGTACACTGAAGCTTTCTTT.